The 29 T cell receptor beta chains reported below all come from one sample, sequenced in a study of post-analysis software for immune sequencing data. Study results and caveats: When patients were compared with controls, about five TRBV segments were more frequent, TRBV5-6, TRBV5-1 and TRBV20-1 among them.

These TCRs' antigens remain unknown. The TCR beta cDNA libraries contained unique molecular identifiers. TCRdb passed the PCR reads through MiXCR, listing each CDR3 protein once. Of some 690,000 distinct CDR3 sequences listed, over 45% are singletons. Sequenced input: blood. The receptor set was obtained from a girl aged 2-9 years with multiple sclerosis.

The CDR3 DNA follows: TGTGCCAGCAGCTTCGAGGGGCTGGGCTACGAGCAGTACTTC. Translated, it gives CASSFEGLGYEQYF. The chain has TRBV7-9 and TRBJ2-7, with D perhaps assigned TRBD1 or TRBD2 (5 bases each). CDR1 is SEHNR and CDR2 is FQNEAQ in the germline V gene (reference sequence). Trimming took off 3 bases at V and 3 bases at J, with 12 bases between the two ends. The CDR3 covers 14 residues.

This clonotype was seen a few times. V gene TRBV3-1 combines with J gene TRBJ2-7, with D possibly TRBD2 on 6 matching bases. This CDR3 is built from 16 residues. CDR1 is LGHDT, CDR2 YNNKEL, per germline (reference sequence). With 1 base removed from V and 2 bases from J, the gap between germline ends came to 15 bases. This CDR3 reads CASSQVRRLVPYEQYF. The CDR3 coding sequence is TGTGCCAGCAGCCAAGTTAGGAGACTAGTCCCCTACGAGCAGTACTTC.

J is TRBJ1-1 and V is TRBV5-1; D is possibly TRBD1 (5 bases). V was shortened by 4 bases and J by 8 bases, with 30 bases between the two germline ends. CDR3 size: 18 residues. Germline V gene lookup returns CDR1 SGHRS and CDR2 YFSETQ. CDR3 sequence reads: CASSRVRPLRAADFEAFF. The CDR3 nucleotides are TGCGCCAGCAGCCGGGTAAGGCCACTCAGGGCCGCGGACTTCGAAGCTTTCTTT.

The chain couples TRBV20-1 to TRBJ2-3; maybe TRBD2 (5 bases). With 3 bases removed from V and 6 bases from J, the gap between germline ends came to 19 bases. This CDR3 contains 15 residues. In germline, CDR1 is DFQATT, CDR2 SNEGSKA (reference sequence). The CDR3 region is CSASRASLSPDTQYF. CDR3 DNA: TGCAGTGCTAGTAGGGCTAGCTTATCCCCGGATACGCAGTATTTT.

This clonotype was seen a handful of times. This rearrangement joins TRBV5-1 to TRBJ2-3, with TRBD1 matching over 9 bases. This CDR3 has 16 residues. V dropped 2 bases and J dropped 4; count of bases not matched to a gene: 8. CDR1 SGHRS and CDR2 YFSETQ come from the germline V gene. DNA for the CDR3: TGCGCCAGCAGCTTACAGGGGGCAACTTCCCCAGATACGCAGTATTTT. This gives the protein CASSLQGATSPDTQYF.

As to this clonotype: Sequence at one end of the junction differs from germline and may be a read error. CDR3: CASSVGGMTTDSQYF. CDR3 DNA: TGTGCCAGCAGCGTGGGGGGGATGACAACAGATTCGCAGTATTTT. The chain combines TRBV9 with TRBJ2-3, with 7 nucleotides matching TRBD2. CDR3 length equals 15 residues. Germline loops: CDR1 SGDLS, CDR2 YYNGEE. Drawing the rest from reference TRBV9 and TRBJ2-3, the complete variable domain is DSGVTQTPKHLITATGQRVTLRCSPRSGDLSVYWYQQSLDQGLQFLIQYYNGEERAKGNILERFSAQQFPDLHSELNLSSLELGDSALYFCASSVGGMTTDSQYFGPGTRLTVL.

The rearrangement joins TRBV27 to TRBJ1-6; a weak D match, TRBD1 (5 bases). The CDR3 contains 16 residues. The ends were cut back, 3 bases at V and 15 bases at J, with 24 bases in the middle. CDR1 and CDR2 (germline): MNHEY, SMNVEV (reference sequence). CDR3 DNA: TGTGCCAGCAGTTTTGGGACCGGGACCGGCGTTTCGTACCTCCACTTT. This sequence encodes CASSFGTGTGVSYLHF.

The chain joins TRBV12-3 or TRBV12-4 to TRBJ1-5; D call uncertain. The germline V and J ends were trimmed by 2 bases and 0 bases, with 8 bases remaining between them. The CDR3 is 15 amino acids. CDR3 residues: CASSLRGSSNQPQHF. Here the CDR3 DNA reads TGTGCCAGCAGTTTACGGGGTTCTAGCAATCAGCCCCAGCATTTT.

This clonotype was detected only a few times. Since a much larger clone is just one base distant, this may be a read error. The chain is built from TRBV7-9 and TRBJ2-5, with D unclear. Germline CDR1 reads SEHNR; CDR2 reads FQNEAQ (reference sequence). The V end was cut by 5 bases, the J end by 4 bases, with 2 bases between. The CDR3 runs to 10 residues. CDR3 in DNA: TGTGCCAGCAGCCCAGAGACCCAGTACTTC. Its translation is CASSPETQYF.

This clonotype was detected only a few times. V gene TRBV11-2 combines with J gene TRBJ2-5; either TRBD1 or TRBD2 may supply D (5 bases each). The end of the DNA aligns better with TRBJ2-7, so the J call may be wrong. The CDR3 length is 15 residues. Germline V gives CDR1 SGHAT, CDR2 FQNNGV. CDR3 in DNA: TGTGCCAGCAGCTTAGGCTGGGACCACCCCTACGAGCAGTACTTC. Its protein is CASSLGWDHPYEQYF.

The genes are TRBV12-5 and TRBJ1-2, with 8 bases aligning to TRBD1. V lost 4 bases, J lost 6 bases, and 7 bases stayed unmatched. The CDR3 sequence is 14 residues long. CDR1 is LGHNT and CDR2 is FRNRAP in the germline V gene. DNA of the CDR3: TGTGCTAGTGGTTCTTCGCCGACAGGGGATGGCTACACCTTC. This sequence encodes CASGSSPTGDGYTF.

CDR3 region: CASSSSRSGYTF. The CDR3 DNA follows: TGTGCCAGCAGCTCCTCCCGGTCCGGCTACACCTTC. V and J are TRBV7-6 and TRBJ1-2; no clear D. V lost 4 bases, J lost 8 bases, and 11 bases lay in between. The CDR3 spans 12 residues. Germline CDR1 is SGHVS and CDR2 is FNYEAQ.

The genes are TRBV5-1 and TRBJ1-2; the match to TRBD1 covers 8 bases. Unmatched junction bases numbered 6, after V lost 4 bases and J lost 1 base. This CDR3 has 15 residues. The V gene's germline CDR1 is SGHRS and CDR2 YFSETQ. This CDR3 is CASSIRTGNNYGYTF. CDR3 sequence (DNA): TGCGCCAGCAGCATACGGACAGGGAATAACTATGGCTACACCTTC.

This chain connects TRBV5-1 to TRBJ2-1; 10 bases fit TRBD1. V lost 4 bases and J lost 8; bases outside the gene matches: 12. CDR3 length equals 16 residues. Looked up from germline, CDR1 is SGHRS and CDR2 is YFSETQ. The CDR3 nucleotides are TGCGCCAGCAGCCCCTACGAGACAGGGGGCAAGGATGAGCAGTTCTTC. Its translation: CASSPYETGGKDEQFF.

The chain combines TRBV4-3 with TRBJ1-4; possible D gene TRBD1, 5 bases. Trimming removed 4 bases from V and 8 bases from J, with 23 bases in between. The V gene's germline CDR1 is LGHNA and CDR2 YSLEER. This CDR3 has 17 amino acids. The CDR3 DNA reads TGCGCCAGCAGCCCCCACCGATCCACTGACAGAGCCGAAAAACTGTTTTTT. Its translation is CASSPHRSTDRAEKLFF.

The sample holds a few counts of this clonotype. The J gene is TRBJ2-1, the V gene TRBV5-1; 8 positions match TRBD1. The germline gives CDR1 SGHRS, CDR2 YFSETQ. The junction had 6 bases not matched to a gene; V was cut back by 3 bases and J by 7 bases. CDR3 length: 14 amino acids. The CDR3 DNA follows: TGCGCCAGCAGCTCCCAGGGACAGGTAAATGAGCAGTTCTTC. Its protein product is CASSSQGQVNEQFF.

The chain carries TRBV4-1 and TRBJ1-5, with no clear D. The germline V gene encodes CDR1 MGHRA and CDR2 YSYEKL. This CDR3 is built from 19 residues. V was trimmed by 4 bases and J by 0 bases, leaving 22 bases between them. CDR3 in DNA: TGCGCCAGCAGCCCGTCACTATCGGAGGCAGCGGATAGCAATCAGCCCCAGCATTTT. It translates to CASSPSLSEAADSNQPQHF.

The chain uses TRBV4-1 and TRBJ2-1; 7 bases are a match to TRBD2. V was pared by 2 bases and J by 8 bases, with 12 bases of the junction left unmatched. CDR3 length: 16 amino acids. Germline CDR1 reads MGHRA; CDR2 reads YSYEKL. CDR3 sequence reads: CASSQFWGEGHHEQFF. The DNA of the CDR3 is TGCGCCAGCAGCCAATTTTGGGGGGAGGGCCACCATGAGCAGTTCTTC.

This sequence joins TRBV29-1 and TRBJ2-1, with TRBD1 matching 8 bases. The CDR3 covers 13 residues. CDR1 and CDR2 (germline): SQVTM, ANQGSEA. Germline trimming cut 6 bases from V and 8 bases from J; bases unmatched to any gene: 9. DNA of the CDR3: TGCAGCGTCCGAGGACAGGGTTACTATGAGCAGTTCTTC. It specifies CSVRGQGYYEQFF.

The J gene is TRBJ2-2, the V gene TRBV6-2 or TRBV6-3; the match to TRBD2 covers 9 bases. Per the germline V gene, CDR1 is MNHEY and CDR2 is SVGEGT. The ends lost 10 bases at V and 5 bases at J; junction bases unmatched: 8. This CDR3 has 14 residues. Here the CDR3 reads CATERGVATGELFF. CDR3 bases: TGTGCCACCGAGCGGGGGGTTGCAACCGGGGAGCTGTTTTTT.

This chain joins TRBV7-2 and TRBJ2-3; D is unresolved. Per the germline V gene, CDR1 is SGHTA and CDR2 is FQGNSA. Trimming stripped 2 bases from V and 2 bases from J, with 14 bases between. The CDR3 has 16 amino acids. The CDR3 DNA reads as TGTGCCAGCAGCTTAAGACGGATAATGATCACAGATACGCAGTATTTT. This translates into CASSLRRIMITDTQYF.

This clonotype was counted between two and nine times. This chain links TRBV9 with TRBJ2-3; 7 bases map to TRBD1. This CDR3 is 15 amino acids long. Germline lookup yields CDR1 SGDLS and CDR2 YYNGEE. Losses at the gene ends were 3 bases for V and 0 bases for J; bases not matched to a gene: 4. The CDR3: CASSATGQSTDTQYF. The CDR3 DNA is TGTGCCAGCAGCGCTACGGGACAGAGCACAGATACGCAGTATTTT.

The J gene is TRBJ2-1, the V gene TRBV20-1; D is perhaps TRBD2 (5 bases). V lost 7 bases to trimming and J lost 0 bases, with 13 bases between them. The CDR3 consists of 14 residues. Germline V gene data show CDR1 as DFQATT and CDR2 as SNEGSKA (reference sequence). The DNA for the CDR3 is TGCAGTGGGGCCGGGATCAACTCCTACAATGAGCAGTTCTTC. The encoded protein is CSGAGINSYNEQFF.

V and J are TRBV20-1 and TRBJ2-1; 13 nucleotides line up with TRBD2. This CDR3 is built from 15 residues. CDR1 is DFQATT and CDR2 is SNEGSKA in the germline V gene (reference sequence). V lost 2 bases and J lost 13; bases outside the gene matches: 11. CDR3 DNA: TGCAGTGCTAGACTACTAGCGGGGGGGATTGAGACCCAGTTCTTC. Residues: CSARLLAGGIETQFF.

The V call is TRBV11-1, the J call TRBJ2-5; 7 nucleotides match TRBD1. V trimming: 4 bases; J trimming: 0 bases; junction bases outside the gene matches: 8. Germline CDR1 reads SGHAT; CDR2 reads FQDESV (reference sequence). The CDR3 is 16 residues long. The CDR3 DNA reads as TGTGCCAGCAGCTCAGACCAGACAGGGAACCAAGAGACCCAGTACTTC. This encodes CASSSDQTGNQETQYF. The whole variable domain, remainder taken from reference TRBV11-1 and TRBJ2-5, is EAEVAQSPRYKITEKSQAVAFWCDPISGHATLYWYRQILGQGPELLVQFQDESVVDDSQLPKDRFSAERLKGVDSTLKIQPAELGDSAMYLCASSSDQTGNQETQYFGPGTRLLVL.

The chain joins TRBV5-1 to TRBJ2-7; D gene uncertain. Germline CDR1 and CDR2: SGHRS and YFSETQ. This CDR3 is 14 amino acids long. V lost 0 bases and J lost 1, with 8 bases in between. Written as DNA, the CDR3 is TGCGCCAGCAGCTTGGGAGACTGGTCCTACGAGCAGTACTTC. Amino acids: CASSLGDWSYEQYF. The whole variable domain, filled in from reference TRBV5-1 and TRBJ2-7, reads KAGVTQTPRYLIKTRGQQVTLSCSPISGHRSVSWYQQTPGQGLQFLFEYFSETQRNKGNFPGRFSGRQFSNSRSEMNVSTLELGDSALYLCASSLGDWSYEQYFGPGTRLTVT.

This clonotype was counted between two and nine times. The V call is TRBV15, the J call TRBJ1-4, with D uncertain. The CDR3 is 13 amino acids. Germline V lookup: CDR1 LNHNV, CDR2 YYDKDF (reference sequence). V was trimmed by 5 bases and J by 4 bases, leaving 8 bases between them. The CDR3: CATSVAFNEKLFF. The CDR3 DNA reads TGTGCCACCAGCGTGGCCTTTAATGAAAAACTGTTTTTT. The full variable domain, rest sourced from reference TRBV15 and TRBJ1-4, is DAMVIQNPRYQVTQFGKPVTLSCSQTLNHNVMYWYQQKSSQAPKLLFHYYDKDFNNEADTPDNFQSRRPNTSFCFLDIRSPGLGDTAMYLCATSVAFNEKLFFGSGTQLSVL.

This clonotype was detected only a few times. The CDR3 here is CASSQTGGHYGYTF. The CDR3, as DNA: TGCGCCAGCAGCCAGACAGGGGGCCACTATGGCTACACCTTC. The chain employs TRBV4-1 and TRBJ1-2, with 10 nucleotides matching TRBD1. V lost 3 bases to trimming and J lost 3 bases; unmatched junction nucleotides: 1. The germline V gene encodes CDR1 MGHRA and CDR2 YSYEKL. The CDR3 consists of 14 residues.

The chain joins TRBV29-1 to TRBJ1-2, with D possibly being TRBD1 (6 bases). CDR1 is SQVTM, CDR2 ANQGSEA, per germline. Trimming took 7 bases from V and 3 from J, leaving 12 bases between them. The CDR3 loop spans 12 amino acids. CDR3 coding DNA: TGCAGCGGTGGGTGGACAGACTATGGCTACACCTTC. As protein: CSGGWTDYGYTF.